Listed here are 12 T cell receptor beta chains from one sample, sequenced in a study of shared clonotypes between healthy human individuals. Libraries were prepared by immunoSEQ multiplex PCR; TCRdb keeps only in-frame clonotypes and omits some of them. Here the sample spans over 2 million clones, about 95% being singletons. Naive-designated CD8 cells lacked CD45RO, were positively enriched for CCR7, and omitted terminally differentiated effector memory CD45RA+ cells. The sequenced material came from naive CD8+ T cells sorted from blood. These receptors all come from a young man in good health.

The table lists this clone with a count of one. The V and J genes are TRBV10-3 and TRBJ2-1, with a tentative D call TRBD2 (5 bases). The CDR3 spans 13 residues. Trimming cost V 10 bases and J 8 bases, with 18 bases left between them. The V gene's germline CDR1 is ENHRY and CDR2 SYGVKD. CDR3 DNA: TGTGCCACCCTTCTCGGGGTTAACGATGAGCAGTTCTTC. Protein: CATLLGVNDEQFF.

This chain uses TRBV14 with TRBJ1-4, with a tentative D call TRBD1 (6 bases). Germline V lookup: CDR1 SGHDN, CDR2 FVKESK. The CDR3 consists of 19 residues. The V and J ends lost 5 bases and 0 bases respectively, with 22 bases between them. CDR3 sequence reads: CASSEIIAGATSTNEKLFF. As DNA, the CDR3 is TGTGCCAGCAGCGAGATCATAGCGGGGGCTACCTCAACTAATGAAAAACTGTTTTTT.

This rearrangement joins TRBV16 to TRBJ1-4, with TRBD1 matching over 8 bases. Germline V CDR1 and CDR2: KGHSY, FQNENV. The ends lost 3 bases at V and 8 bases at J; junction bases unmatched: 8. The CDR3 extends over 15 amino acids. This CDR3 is CASSHSDRGGEKLFF. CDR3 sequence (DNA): TGTGCCAGCAGCCACTCTGACAGGGGAGGCGAAAAACTGTTTTTT.

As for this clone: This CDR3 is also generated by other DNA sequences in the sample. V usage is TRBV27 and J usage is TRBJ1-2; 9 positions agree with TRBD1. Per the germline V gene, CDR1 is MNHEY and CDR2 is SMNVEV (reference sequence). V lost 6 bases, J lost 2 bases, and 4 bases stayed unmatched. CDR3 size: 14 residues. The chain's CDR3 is CASSTTGGNYGYTF. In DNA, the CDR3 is TGTGCCAGCAGCACGACAGGGGGAAACTATGGCTACACCTTC.

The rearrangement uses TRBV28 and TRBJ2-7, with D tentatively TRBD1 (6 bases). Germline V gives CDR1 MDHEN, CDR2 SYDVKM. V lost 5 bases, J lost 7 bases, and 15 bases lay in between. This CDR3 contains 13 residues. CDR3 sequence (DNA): TGTGCCAGCAGTCTAACCACAGGGTGGGAGCAGTACTTC. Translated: CASSLTTGWEQYF.

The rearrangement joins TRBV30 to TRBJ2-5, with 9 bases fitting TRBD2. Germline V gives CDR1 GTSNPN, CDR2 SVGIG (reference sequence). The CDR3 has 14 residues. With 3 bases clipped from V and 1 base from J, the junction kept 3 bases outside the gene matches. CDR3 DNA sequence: TGTGCCTGGAGCCTAGCGGGGAGCCAAGAGACCCAGTACTTC. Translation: CAWSLAGSQETQYF.

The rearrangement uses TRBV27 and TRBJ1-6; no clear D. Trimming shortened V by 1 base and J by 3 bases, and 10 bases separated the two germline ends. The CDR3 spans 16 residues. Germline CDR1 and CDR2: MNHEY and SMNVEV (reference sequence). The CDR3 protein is CASSLYPGIYNSPLHF. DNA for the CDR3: TGTGCCAGCAGTTTATATCCAGGCATCTATAATTCACCCCTCCACTTT.

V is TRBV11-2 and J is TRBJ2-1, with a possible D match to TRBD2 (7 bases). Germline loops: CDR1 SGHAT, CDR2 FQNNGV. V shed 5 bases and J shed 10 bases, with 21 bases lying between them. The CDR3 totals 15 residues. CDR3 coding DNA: TGTGCCAGCAGCGCGGGAAGGCGGGGGCTCCCCGAGCAGTTCTTC. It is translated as CASSAGRRGLPEQFF. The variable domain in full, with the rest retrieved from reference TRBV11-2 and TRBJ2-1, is EAGVAQSPRYKIIEKRQSVAFWCNPISGHATLYWYQQILGQGPKLLIQFQNNGVVDDSQLPKDRFSAERLKGVDSTLKIQPAKLEDSAVYLCASSAGRRGLPEQFFGPGTRLTVL.

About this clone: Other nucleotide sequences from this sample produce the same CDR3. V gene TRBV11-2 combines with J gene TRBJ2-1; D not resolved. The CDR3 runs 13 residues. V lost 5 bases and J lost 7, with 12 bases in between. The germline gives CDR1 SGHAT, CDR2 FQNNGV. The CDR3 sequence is CASSPLASNEQFF. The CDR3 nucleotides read TGTGCCAGCAGCCCCTTGGCGTCAAATGAGCAGTTCTTC.

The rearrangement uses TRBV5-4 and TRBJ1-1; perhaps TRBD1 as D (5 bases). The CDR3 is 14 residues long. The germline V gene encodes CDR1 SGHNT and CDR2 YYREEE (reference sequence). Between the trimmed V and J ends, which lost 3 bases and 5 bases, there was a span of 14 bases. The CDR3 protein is CASSSPRGVTEAFF. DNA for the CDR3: TGTGCCAGCAGCTCCCCGCGGGGGGTGACTGAAGCTTTCTTT.

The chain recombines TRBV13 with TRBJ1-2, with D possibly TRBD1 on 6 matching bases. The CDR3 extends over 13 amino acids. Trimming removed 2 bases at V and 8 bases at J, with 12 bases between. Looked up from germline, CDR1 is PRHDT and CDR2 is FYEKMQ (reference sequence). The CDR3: CASSLRAGDGYTF. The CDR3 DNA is TGTGCCAGCAGCTTAAGGGCAGGGGACGGCTACACCTTC.

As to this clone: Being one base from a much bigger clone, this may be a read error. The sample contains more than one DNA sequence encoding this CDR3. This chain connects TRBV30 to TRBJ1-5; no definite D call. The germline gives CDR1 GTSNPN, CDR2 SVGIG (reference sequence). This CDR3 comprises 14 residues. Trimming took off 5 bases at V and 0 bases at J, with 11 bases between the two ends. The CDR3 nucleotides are TGTGCCTGGGGCGGGGAAAATAGCAATCAGCCCCAGCATTTT. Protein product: CAWGGENSNQPQHF.